This T cell receptor beta chain was captured in a study of blood T cell repertoires in COVID-19. Study in general: Acute-phase and convalescent COVID-19 samples originated in the United States, Italy and Spain. In each case, the material was cDNA or gDNA derived from T cells, B-cell-depleted T cells, or PBMCs.

V lost 0 bases to trimming and J lost 8 bases; unmatched junction nucleotides: 3. Per the germline V gene, CDR1 is SGDLS and CDR2 is YYNGEE. The CDR3 runs 13 residues. Authors' analysis steps: Reference gene primer amplification in the assay estimated nucleated cell counts. Here immunoSEQ multiplex PCR was the method, and the copy in TCRdb shows in-frame clones only, minus some. V, J and clone size are those of that table, while D and trimming were read from the DNA. The sample yields about 43,000 clones, roughly 90% seen once. Sequences were obtained from peripheral blood. The receptor was derived from a human donor in a cohort sampled during active COVID-19. The rearrangement uses TRBV9 and TRBJ1-1; TRBD1 aligns across 8 bases. The CDR3 DNA sequence: TGTGCCAGCAGCGTAGACGGACAGGGAGAAGCTTTCTTT. Protein product: CASSVDGQGEAFF.